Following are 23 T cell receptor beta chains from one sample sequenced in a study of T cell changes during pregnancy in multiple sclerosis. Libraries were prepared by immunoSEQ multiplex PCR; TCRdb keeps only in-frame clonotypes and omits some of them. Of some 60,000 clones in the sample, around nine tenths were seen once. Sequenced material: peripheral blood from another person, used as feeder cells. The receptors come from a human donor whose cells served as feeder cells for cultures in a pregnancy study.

The CDR3 protein is CASSPGGPNTEAFF. The CDR3 nucleotides are TGTGCCAGCTCACCAGGGGGACCGAACACTGAAGCTTTCTTT. V usage is TRBV18 and J usage is TRBJ1-1, with a possible D match to TRBD1 (5 bases). The length of the CDR3 is 14 residues. Germline assignment: CDR1 KGHSH and CDR2 LQKENI. The ends were cut back, 2 bases at V and 1 base at J, with 8 bases in the middle.

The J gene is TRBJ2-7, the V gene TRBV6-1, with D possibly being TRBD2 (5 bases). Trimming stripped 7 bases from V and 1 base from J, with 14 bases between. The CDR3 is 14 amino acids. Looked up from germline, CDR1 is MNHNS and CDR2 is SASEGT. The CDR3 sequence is CASIGLFHSYEQYF. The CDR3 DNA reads TGTGCCAGCATTGGACTCTTCCATTCCTACGAGCAGTACTTC.

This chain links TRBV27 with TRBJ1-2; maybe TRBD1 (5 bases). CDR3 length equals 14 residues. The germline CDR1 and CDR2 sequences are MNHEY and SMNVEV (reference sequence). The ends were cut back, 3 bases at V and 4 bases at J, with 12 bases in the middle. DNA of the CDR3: TGTGCCAGCAGTTTGAGTAATCAGGGCTATGGCTACACCTTC. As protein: CASSLSNQGYGYTF.

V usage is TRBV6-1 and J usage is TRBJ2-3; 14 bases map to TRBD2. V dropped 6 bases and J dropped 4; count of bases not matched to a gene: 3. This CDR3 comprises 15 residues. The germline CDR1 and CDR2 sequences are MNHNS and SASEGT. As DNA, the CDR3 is TGTGCCAGCAGAAGGACTAGCGGGAGGTCAGATACGCAGTATTTT. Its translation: CASRRTSGRSDTQYF.

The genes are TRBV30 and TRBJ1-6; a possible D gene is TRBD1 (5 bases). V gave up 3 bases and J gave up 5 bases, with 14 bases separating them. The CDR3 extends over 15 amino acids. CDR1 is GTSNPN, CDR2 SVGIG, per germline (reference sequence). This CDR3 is CAWRRRWGDNSPLHF. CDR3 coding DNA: TGTGCCTGGAGGCGACGGTGGGGCGATAATTCACCCCTCCACTTT.

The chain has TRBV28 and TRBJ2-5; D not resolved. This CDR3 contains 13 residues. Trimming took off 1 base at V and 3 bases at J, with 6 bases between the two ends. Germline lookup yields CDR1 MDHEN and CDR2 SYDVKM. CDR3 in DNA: TGTGCCAGCAGTTTATCGGCCAAAGAGACCCAGTACTTC. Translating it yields CASSLSAKETQYF.

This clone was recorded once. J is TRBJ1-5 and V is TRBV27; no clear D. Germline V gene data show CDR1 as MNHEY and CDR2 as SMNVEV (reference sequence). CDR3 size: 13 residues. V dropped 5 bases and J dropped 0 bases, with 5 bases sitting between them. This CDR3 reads CASSAYSNQPQHF. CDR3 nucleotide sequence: TGTGCCAGCAGTGCTTATAGCAATCAGCCCCAGCATTTT.

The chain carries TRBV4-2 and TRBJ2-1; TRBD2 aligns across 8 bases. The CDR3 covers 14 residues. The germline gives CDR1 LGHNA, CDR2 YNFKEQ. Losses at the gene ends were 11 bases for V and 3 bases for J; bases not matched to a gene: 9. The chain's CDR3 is CASSTAGDYNEQFF. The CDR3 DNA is TGTGCCTCTTCCACAGCGGGGGACTACAATGAGCAGTTCTTC.

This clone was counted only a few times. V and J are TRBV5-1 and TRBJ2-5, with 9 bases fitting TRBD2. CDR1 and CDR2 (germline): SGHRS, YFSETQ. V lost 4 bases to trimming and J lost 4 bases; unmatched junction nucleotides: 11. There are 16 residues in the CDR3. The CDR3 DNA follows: TGCGCCAGCAGCGCCGGGACTAGCAGGTTGGGAGAGACCCAGTACTTC. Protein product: CASSAGTSRLGETQYF.

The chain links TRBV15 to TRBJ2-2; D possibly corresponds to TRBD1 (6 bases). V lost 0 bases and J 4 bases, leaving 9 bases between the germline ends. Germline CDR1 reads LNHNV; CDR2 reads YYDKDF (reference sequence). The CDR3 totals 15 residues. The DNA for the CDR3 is TGTGCCACCAGCAGAGATCCGACAGGCACCGGGGAGCTGTTTTTT. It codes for CATSRDPTGTGELFF.

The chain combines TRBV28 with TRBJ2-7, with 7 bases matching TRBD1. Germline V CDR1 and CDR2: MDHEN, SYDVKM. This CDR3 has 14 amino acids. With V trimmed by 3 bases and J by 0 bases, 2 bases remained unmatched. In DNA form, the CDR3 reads TGTGCCAGCAGTTTCAACAGGGGCTCCTACGAGCAGTACTTC. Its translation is CASSFNRGSYEQYF.

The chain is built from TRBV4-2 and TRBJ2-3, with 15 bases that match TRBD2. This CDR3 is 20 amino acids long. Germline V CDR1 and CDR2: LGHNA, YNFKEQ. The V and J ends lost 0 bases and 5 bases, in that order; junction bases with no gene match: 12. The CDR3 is CASSQDRGLAGGGPRDTQYF. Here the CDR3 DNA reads TGTGCCAGCAGCCAAGATCGTGGACTAGCGGGAGGGGGGCCACGAGATACGCAGTATTTT.

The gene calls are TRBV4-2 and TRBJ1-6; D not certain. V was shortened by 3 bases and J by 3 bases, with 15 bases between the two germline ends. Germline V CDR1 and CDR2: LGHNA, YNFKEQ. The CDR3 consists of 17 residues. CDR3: CASSQARTENYNSPLHF. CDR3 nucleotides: TGTGCCAGCAGCCAGGCCCGAACAGAAAACTATAATTCACCCCTCCACTTT.

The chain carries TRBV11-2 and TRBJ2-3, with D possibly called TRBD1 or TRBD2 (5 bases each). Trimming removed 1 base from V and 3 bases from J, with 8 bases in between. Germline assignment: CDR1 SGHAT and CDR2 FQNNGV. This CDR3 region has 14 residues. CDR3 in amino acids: CASSLGGGTDTQYF. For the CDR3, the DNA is TGTGCCAGCAGCTTAGGTGGGGGTACAGATACGCAGTATTTT.

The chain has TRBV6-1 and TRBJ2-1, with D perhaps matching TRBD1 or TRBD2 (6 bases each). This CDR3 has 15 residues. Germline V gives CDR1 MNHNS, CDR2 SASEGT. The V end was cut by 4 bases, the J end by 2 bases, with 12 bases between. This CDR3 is CASSAWGAAYNEQFF. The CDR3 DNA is TGTGCCAGCAGTGCTTGGGGGGCCGCCTACAATGAGCAGTTCTTC.

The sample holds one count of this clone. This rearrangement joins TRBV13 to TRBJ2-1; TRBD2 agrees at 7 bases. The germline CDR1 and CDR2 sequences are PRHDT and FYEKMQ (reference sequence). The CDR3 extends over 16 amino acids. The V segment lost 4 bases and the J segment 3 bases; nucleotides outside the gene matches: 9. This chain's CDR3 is CASSSLAAAGYNEQFF. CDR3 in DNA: TGTGCCAGCAGCTCCCTAGCGGCCGCAGGCTACAATGAGCAGTTCTTC.

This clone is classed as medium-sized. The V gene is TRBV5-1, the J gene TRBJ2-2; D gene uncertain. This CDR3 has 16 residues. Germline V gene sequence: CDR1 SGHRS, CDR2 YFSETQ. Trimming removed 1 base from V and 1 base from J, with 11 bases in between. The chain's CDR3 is CASSLTDTMNTGELFF. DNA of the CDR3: TGCGCCAGCAGCTTGACAGACACCATGAACACCGGGGAGCTGTTTTTT.

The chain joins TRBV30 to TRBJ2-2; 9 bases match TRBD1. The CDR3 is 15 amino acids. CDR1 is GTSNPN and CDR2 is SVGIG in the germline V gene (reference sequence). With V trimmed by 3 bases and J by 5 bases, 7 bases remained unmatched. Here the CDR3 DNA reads TGTGCCTGGAGCCGACAGGGGGACGAGACCGGGGAGCTGTTTTTT. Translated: CAWSRQGDETGELFF.

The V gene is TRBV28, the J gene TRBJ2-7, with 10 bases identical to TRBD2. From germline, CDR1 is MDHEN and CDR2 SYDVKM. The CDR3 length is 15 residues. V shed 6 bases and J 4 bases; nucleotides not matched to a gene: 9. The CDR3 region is CASRTPSGSRYEQYF. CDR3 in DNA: TGTGCCAGCAGAACACCTAGCGGGAGTAGGTACGAGCAGTACTTC.

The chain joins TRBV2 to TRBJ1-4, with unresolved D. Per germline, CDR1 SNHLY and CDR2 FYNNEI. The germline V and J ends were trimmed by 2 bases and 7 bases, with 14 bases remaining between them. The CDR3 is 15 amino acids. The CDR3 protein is CASSEPMGRLEKLFF. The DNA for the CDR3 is TGTGCCAGCAGTGAACCGATGGGCAGGCTTGAAAAACTGTTTTTT.

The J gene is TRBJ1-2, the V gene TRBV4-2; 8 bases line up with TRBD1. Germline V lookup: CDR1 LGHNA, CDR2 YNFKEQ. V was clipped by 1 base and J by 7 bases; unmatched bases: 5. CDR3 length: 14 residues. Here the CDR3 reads CASSQGTGKFGYTF. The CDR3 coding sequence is TGTGCCAGCAGCCAAGGGACAGGGAAATTTGGCTACACCTTC.

This CDR3 is CASSILGGGETQYF. CDR3 DNA sequence: TGTGCCAGTAGTATTCTGGGCGGGGGTGAGACCCAGTACTTC. The chain is built from TRBV19 and TRBJ2-5; 7 positions agree with TRBD2. The germline gives CDR1 LNHDA, CDR2 SQIVND (reference sequence). V trimming: 3 bases; J trimming: 5 bases; junction bases outside the gene matches: 6. CDR3 length: 14 amino acids.

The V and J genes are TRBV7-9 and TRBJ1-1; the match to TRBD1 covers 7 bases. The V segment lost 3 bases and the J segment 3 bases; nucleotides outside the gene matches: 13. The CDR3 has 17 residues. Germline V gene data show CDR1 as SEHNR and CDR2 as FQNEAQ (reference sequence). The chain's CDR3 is CASSFTGAGRIDTEAFF. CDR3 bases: TGTGCCAGCAGCTTTACAGGGGCTGGTAGGATAGACACTGAAGCTTTCTTT.